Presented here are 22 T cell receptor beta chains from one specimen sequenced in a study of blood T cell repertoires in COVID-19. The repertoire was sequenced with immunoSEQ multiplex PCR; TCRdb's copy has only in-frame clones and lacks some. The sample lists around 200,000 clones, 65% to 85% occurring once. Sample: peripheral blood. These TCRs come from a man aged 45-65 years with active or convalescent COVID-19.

This chain's CDR3 is CASSPINSGSLNSPLHF. Written as DNA, the CDR3 is TGCGCCAGCAGTCCAATTAATTCAGGATCCCTCAACTCACCCCTCCACTTT. The V gene is TRBV5-1, the J gene TRBJ1-6, with D uncertain. Between the trimmed V and J ends, which lost 5 bases and 10 bases, there was a span of 25 bases. The CDR3 length is 17 residues. CDR1 is SGHRS and CDR2 is YFSETQ in the germline V gene.

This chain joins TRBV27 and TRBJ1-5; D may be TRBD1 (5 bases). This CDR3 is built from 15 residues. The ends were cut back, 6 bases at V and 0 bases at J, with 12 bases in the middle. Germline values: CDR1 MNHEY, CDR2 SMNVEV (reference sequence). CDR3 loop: CASSSDSYSNQPQHF. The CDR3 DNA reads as TGTGCCAGCAGCTCCGACAGCTATAGCAATCAGCCCCAGCATTTT.

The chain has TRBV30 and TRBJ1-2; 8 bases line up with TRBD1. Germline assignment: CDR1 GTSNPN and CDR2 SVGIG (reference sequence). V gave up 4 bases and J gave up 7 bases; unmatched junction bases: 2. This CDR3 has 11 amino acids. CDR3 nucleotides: TGTGCCTGGAACAGGGGGGGTGGCTACACCTTC. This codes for CAWNRGGGYTF.

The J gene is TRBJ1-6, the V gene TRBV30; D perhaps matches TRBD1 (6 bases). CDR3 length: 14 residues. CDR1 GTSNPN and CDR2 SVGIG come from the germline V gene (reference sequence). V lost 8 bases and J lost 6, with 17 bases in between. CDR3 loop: CAGRTAGINSPLHF. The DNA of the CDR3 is TGTGCCGGTCGGACAGCGGGGATTAATTCACCCCTCCACTTT. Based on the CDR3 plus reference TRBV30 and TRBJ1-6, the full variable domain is SQTIHQWPATLVQPVGSPLSLECTVEGTSNPNLYWYRQAAGRGLQLLFYSVGIGQISSEVPQNLSASRPQDRQFILSSKKLLLSDSGFYLCAGRTAGINSPLHFGNGTRLTVT.

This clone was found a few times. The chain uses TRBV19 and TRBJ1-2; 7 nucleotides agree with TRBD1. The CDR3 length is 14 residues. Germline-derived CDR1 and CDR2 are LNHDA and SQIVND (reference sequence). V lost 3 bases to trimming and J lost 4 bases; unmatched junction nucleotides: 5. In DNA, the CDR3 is TGTGCCAGTAGTATTGAGGCAGGGGGCTATGGCTACACCTTC. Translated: CASSIEAGGYGYTF.

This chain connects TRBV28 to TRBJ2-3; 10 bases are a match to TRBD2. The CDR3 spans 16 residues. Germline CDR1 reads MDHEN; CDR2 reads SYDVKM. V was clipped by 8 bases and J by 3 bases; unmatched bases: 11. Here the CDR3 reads CASPRTGTSVTDTQYF. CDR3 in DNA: TGTGCCAGCCCTCGAACCGGGACTAGCGTGACAGATACGCAGTATTTT.

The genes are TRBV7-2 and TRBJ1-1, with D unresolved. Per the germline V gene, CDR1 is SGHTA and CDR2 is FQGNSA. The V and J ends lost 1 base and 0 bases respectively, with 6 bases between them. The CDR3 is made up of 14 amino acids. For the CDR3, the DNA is TGTGCCAGCAGCTTAGTACAGATGAACACTGAAGCTTTCTTT. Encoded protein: CASSLVQMNTEAFF.

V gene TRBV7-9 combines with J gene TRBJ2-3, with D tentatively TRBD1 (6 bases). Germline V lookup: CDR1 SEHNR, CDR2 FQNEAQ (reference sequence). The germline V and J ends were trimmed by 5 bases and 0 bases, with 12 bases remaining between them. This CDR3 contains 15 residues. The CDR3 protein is CASSLDRPSTDTQYF. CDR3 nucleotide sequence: TGTGCCAGCAGCCTTGACAGGCCTAGCACAGATACGCAGTATTTT.

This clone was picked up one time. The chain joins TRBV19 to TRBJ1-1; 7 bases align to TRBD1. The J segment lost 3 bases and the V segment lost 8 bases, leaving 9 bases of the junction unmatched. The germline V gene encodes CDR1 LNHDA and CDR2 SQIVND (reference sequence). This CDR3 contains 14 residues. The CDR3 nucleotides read TGTGCCAGTCTTCCCACAGGGGCCCACACTGAAGCTTTCTTT. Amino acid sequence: CASLPTGAHTEAFF.

Here the CDR3 reads CASSSGSSAGGGDTQYF. The DNA of the CDR3 is TGTGCCAGCAGCTCCGGTAGCTCAGCGGGAGGGGGAGATACGCAGTATTTT. This rearrangement joins TRBV7-2 to TRBJ2-3; TRBD2 agrees at 10 bases. V shed 4 bases, J shed 5 bases, and the junction held 12 bases outside the gene matches. The CDR3 totals 17 residues. Germline lookup yields CDR1 SGHTA and CDR2 FQGNSA. The full variable domain, completed using reference TRBV7-2 and TRBJ2-3, is GAGVSQSPSNKVTEKGKDVELRCDPISGHTALYWYRQSLGQGLEFLIYFQGNSAPDKSGLPSDRFSAERTGGSVSTLTIQRTQQEDSAVYLCASSSGSSAGGGDTQYFGPGTRLTVL.

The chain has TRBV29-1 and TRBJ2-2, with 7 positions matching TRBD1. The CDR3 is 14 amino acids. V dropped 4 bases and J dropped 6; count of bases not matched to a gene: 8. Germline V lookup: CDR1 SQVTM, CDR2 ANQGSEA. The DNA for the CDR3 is TGCAGCGTTGTCGGGACAGATTATTCCGGGGAGCTGTTTTTT. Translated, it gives CSVVGTDYSGELFF.

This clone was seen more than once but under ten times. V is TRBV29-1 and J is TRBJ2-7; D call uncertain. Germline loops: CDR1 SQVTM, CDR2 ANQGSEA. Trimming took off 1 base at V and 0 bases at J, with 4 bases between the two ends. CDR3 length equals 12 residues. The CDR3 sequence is CSVEGSSYEQYF. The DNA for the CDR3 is TGCAGCGTTGAAGGGAGCTCCTACGAGCAGTACTTC.

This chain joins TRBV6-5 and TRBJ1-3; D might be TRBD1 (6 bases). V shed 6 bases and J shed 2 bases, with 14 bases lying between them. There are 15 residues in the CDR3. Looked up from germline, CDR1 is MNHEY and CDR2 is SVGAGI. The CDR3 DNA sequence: TGTGCCAGCAGCCTACAGGGTGGGCCTGGAAACACCATATATTTT. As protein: CASSLQGGPGNTIYF.

The chain's CDR3 is CASSVDSAAANYGYTF. The CDR3 DNA is TGTGCCAGCAGCGTAGACAGTGCAGCCGCTAACTATGGCTACACCTTC. The V call is TRBV9, the J call TRBJ1-2, with D hard to call. The CDR3 covers 16 residues. Germline loops: CDR1 SGDLS, CDR2 YYNGEE. V lost 0 bases and J 0 bases, leaving 12 bases between the germline ends.

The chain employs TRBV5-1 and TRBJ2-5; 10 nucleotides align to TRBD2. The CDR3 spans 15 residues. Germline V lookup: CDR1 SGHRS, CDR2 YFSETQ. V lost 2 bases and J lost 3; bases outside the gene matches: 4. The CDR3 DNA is TGCGCCAGCAGCTTAAGCGGGGGGGCCGAAGAGACCCAGTACTTC. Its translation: CASSLSGGAEETQYF.

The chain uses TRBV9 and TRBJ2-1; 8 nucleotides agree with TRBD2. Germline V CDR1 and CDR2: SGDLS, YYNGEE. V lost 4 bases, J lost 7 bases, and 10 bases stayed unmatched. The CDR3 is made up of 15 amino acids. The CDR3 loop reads CASSPTSGPGNEQFF. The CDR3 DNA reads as TGTGCCAGCAGCCCAACTAGCGGTCCTGGGAATGAGCAGTTCTTC.

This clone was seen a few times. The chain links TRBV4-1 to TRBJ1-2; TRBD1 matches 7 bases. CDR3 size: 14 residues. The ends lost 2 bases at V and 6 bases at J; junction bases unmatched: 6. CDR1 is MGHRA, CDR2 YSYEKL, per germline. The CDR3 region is CASSQPTGYDGYTF. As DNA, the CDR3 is TGCGCCAGCAGCCAACCGACAGGGTACGATGGCTACACCTTC.

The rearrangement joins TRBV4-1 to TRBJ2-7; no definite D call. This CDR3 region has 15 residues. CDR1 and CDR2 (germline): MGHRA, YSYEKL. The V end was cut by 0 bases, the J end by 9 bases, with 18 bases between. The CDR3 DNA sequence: TGCGCCAGCAGCCAAGATCTGAACCTGAAGACAAGGCAGTACTTC. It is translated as CASSQDLNLKTRQYF.

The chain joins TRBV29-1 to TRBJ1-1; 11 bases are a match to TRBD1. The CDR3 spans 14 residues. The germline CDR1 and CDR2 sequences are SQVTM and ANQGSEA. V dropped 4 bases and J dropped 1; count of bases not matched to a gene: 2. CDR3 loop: CSVVGTGGNTEAFF. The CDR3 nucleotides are TGCAGCGTTGTAGGGACAGGGGGGAACACTGAAGCTTTCTTT.

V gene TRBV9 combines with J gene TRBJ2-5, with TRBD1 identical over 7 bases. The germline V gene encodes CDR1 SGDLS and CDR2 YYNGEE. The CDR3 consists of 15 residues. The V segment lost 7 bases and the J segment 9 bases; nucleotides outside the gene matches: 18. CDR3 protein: CASSSRGTVPMAQYF. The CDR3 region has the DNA TGTGCCAGCTCGAGTAGGGGGACAGTCCCGATGGCCCAGTACTTC.

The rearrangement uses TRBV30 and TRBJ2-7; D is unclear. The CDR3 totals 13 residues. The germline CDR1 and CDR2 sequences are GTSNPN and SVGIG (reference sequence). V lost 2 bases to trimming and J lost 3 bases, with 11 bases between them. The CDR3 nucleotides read TGTGCCTGGAGTCTGAACATAATCTACGAGCAGTACTTC. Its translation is CAWSLNIIYEQYF.

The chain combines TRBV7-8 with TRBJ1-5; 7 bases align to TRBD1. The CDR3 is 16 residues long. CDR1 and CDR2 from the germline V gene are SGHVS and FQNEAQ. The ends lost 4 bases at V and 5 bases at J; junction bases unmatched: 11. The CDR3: CASSSLDRVKYQPQHF. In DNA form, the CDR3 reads TGTGCCAGCAGCTCGTTAGACAGGGTGAAGTATCAGCCCCAGCATTTT.